The present T cell receptor beta chain was sequenced within a study of OX40 agonist ivuxolimab in advanced cancers. Clones were read by immunoSEQ multiplex PCR, and TCRdb kept only the in-frame ones, dropping some. The table records tens of thousands of clones, roughly 80% of them present only once. V lost 6 bases, J lost 13 bases, and 11 bases stayed unmatched. Germline V lookup: CDR1 WSHSY, CDR2 SAAADI. There are 13 residues in the CDR3. The sample in question was CD4+ or CD8+ T cells sorted from blood, obtained in a trial of the OX40 agonist ivuxolimab. The source of this sequence is an adult with an advanced solid tumor such as melanoma, head and neck, liver or kidney cancer. This chain uses TRBV10-2 with TRBJ2-5; the match to TRBD1 covers 10 bases. The CDR3 DNA is TGCGCCAGCAGCGAGGGGGGCCGGGACAGGGGGTACTTC. It is translated as CASSEGGRDRGYF.